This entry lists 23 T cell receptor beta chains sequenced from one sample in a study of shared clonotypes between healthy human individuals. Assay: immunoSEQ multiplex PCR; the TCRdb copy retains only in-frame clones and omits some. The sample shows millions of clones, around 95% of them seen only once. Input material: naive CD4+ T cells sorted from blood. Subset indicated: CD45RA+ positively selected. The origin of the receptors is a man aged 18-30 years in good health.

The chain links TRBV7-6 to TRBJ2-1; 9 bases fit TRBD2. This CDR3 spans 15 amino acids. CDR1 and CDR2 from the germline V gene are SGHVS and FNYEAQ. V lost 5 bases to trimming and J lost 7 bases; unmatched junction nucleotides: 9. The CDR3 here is CASSPQVAGGNEQFF. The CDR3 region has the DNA TGTGCCAGCAGCCCCCAAGTGGCGGGGGGGAATGAGCAGTTCTTC.

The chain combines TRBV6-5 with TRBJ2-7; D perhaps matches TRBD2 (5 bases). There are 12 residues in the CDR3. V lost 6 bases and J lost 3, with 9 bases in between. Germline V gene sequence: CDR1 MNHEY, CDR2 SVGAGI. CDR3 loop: CASRKTSYEQYF. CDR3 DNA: TGTGCCAGCAGAAAAACTAGCTACGAGCAGTACTTC.

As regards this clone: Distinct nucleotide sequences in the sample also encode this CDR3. CDR3: CASSLGGSYNEQFF. CDR3 nucleotides: TGTGCCAGCAGCTTAGGGGGCTCCTACAATGAGCAGTTCTTC. The V and J genes are TRBV7-2 and TRBJ2-1; D unresolved. This CDR3 is 14 amino acids long. With 1 base removed from V and 0 bases from J, the gap between germline ends came to 4 bases. CDR1 and CDR2 (germline): SGHTA, FQGNSA.

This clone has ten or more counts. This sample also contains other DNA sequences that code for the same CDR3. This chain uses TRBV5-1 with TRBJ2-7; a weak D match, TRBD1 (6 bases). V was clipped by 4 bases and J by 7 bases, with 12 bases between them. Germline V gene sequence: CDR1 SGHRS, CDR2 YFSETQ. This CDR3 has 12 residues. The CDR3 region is CASSPGVREQYF. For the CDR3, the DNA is TGCGCCAGCAGCCCAGGGGTGAGGGAGCAGTACTTC.

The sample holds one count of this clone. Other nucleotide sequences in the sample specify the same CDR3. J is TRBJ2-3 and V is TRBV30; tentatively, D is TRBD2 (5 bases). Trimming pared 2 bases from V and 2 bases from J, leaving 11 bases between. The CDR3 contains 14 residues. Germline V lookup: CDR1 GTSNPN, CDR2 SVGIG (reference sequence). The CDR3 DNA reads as TGTGCCTGGAGTCGGGGTCCCCTCACAGATACGCAGTATTTT. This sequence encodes CAWSRGPLTDTQYF.

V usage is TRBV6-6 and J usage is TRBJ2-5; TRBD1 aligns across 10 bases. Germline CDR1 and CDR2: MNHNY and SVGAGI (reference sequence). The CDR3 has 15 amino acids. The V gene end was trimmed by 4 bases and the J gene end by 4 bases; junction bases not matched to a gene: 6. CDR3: CASSWSGQGSETQYF. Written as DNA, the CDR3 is TGTGCCAGCAGTTGGTCGGGACAGGGGTCAGAGACCCAGTACTTC.

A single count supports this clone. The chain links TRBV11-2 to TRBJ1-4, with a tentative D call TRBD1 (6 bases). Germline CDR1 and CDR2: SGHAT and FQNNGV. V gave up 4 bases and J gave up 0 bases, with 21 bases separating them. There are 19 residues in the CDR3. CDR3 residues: CASSSSGVLIPTTNEKLFF. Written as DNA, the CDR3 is TGTGCCAGCAGCTCCTCAGGGGTCCTCATTCCGACAACTAATGAAAAACTGTTTTTT.

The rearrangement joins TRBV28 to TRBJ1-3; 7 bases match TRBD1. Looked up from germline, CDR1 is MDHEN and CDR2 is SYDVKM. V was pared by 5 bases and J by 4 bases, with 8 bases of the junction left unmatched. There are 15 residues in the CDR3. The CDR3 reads CASSPGQLGGNTIYF. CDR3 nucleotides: TGTGCCAGCAGTCCGGGACAGCTGGGAGGAAACACCATATATTTT.

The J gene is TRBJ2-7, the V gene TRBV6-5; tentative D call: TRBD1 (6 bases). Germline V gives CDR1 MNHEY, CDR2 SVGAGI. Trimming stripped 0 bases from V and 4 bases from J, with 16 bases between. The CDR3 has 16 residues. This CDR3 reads CASSYSQGRAVYEQYF. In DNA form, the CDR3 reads TGTGCCAGCAGTTACTCACAGGGCAGGGCAGTATACGAGCAGTACTTC.

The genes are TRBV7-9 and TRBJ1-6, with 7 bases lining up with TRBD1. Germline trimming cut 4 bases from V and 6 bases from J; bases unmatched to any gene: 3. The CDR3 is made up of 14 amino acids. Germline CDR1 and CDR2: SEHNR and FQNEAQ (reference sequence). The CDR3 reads CASSSGQPNSPLHF. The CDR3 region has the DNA TGTGCCAGCAGCTCGGGACAGCCTAATTCACCCCTCCACTTT. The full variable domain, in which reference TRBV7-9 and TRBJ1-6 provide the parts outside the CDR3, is DTGVSQNPRHKITKRGQNVTFRCDPISEHNRLYWYRQTLGQGPEFLTYFQNEAQLEKSRLLSDRFSAERPKGSFSTLEIQRTEQGDSAMYLCASSSGQPNSPLHFGNGTRLTVT.

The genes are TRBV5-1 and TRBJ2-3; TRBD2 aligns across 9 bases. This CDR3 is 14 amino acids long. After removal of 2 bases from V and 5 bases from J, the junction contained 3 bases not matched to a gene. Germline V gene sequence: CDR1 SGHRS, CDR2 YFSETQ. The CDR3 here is CASSFSGGGDTQYF. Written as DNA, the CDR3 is TGCGCCAGCAGCTTTAGCGGGGGTGGAGATACGCAGTATTTT.

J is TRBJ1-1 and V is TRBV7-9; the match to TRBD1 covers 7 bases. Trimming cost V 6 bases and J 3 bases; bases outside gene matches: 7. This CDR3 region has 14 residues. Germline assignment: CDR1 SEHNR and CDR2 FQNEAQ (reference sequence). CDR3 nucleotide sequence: TGTGCCAGCAGTCTCGGGACAGAGTACACTGAAGCTTTCTTT. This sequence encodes CASSLGTEYTEAFF. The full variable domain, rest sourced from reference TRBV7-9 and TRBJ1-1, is DTGVSQNPRHKITKRGQNVTFRCDPISEHNRLYWYRQTLGQGPEFLTYFQNEAQLEKSRLLSDRFSAERPKGSFSTLEIQRTEQGDSAMYLCASSLGTEYTEAFFGQGTRLTVV.

The CDR3 region has the DNA TGTGCCAGTATGATGGACACTAACACCGGGGAGCTGTTTTTT. This sequence encodes CASMMDTNTGELFF. The chain carries TRBV19 and TRBJ2-2; tentative D call: TRBD1 (5 bases). Trimming removed 7 bases at V and 2 bases at J, with 11 bases between. Looked up from germline, CDR1 is LNHDA and CDR2 is SQIVND (reference sequence). The CDR3 sequence is 14 residues long.

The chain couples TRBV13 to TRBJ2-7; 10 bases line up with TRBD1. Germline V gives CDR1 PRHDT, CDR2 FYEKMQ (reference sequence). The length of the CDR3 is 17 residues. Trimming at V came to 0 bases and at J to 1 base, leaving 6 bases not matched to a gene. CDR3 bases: TGTGCCAGCAGCTTAGGGTGGACAGGGGGAGAGTCCTACGAGCAGTACTTC. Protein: CASSLGWTGGESYEQYF.

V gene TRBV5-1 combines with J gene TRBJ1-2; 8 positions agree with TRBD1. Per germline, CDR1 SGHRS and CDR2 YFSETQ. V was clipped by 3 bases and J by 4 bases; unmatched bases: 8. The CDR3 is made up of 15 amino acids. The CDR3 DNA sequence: TGCGCCAGCAGCTCGAGGACAGGGTTAGGCTATGGCTACACCTTC. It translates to CASSSRTGLGYGYTF.

CDR3 DNA: TGTGCCAGCAGCCAAGAAACAGGGAGGGATCAGCCCCAGCATTTT. The encoded protein is CASSQETGRDQPQHF. V gene TRBV4-2 combines with J gene TRBJ1-5, with a tentative D call TRBD1 (6 bases). This CDR3 has 15 residues. Per germline, CDR1 LGHNA and CDR2 YNFKEQ. V was clipped by 0 bases and J by 5 bases, with 11 bases between them.

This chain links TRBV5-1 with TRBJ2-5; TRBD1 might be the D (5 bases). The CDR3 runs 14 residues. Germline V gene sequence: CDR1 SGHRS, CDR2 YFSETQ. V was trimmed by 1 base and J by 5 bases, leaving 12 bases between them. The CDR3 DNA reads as TGCGCCAGCAGCTTGAGTTGGACAACGGAGACCCAGTACTTC. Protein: CASSLSWTTETQYF. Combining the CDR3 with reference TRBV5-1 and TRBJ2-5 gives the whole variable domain KAGVTQTPRYLIKTRGQQVTLSCSPISGHRSVSWYQQTPGQGLQFLFEYFSETQRNKGNFPGRFSGRQFSNSRSEMNVSTLELGDSALYLCASSLSWTTETQYFGPGTRLLVL.

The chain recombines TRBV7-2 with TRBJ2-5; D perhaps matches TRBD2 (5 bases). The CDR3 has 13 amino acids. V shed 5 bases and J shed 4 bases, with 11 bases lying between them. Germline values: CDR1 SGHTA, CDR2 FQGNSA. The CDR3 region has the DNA TGTGCCAGCAGCCGAGGGTCTGGAGAGACCCAGTACTTC. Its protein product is CASSRGSGETQYF.

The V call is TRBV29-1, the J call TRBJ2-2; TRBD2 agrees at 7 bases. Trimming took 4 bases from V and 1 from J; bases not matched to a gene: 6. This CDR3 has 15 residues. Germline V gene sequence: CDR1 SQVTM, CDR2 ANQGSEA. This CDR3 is CSVAGLAVNTGELFF. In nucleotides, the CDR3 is TGCAGCGTTGCCGGTCTAGCGGTGAACACCGGGGAGCTGTTTTTT.

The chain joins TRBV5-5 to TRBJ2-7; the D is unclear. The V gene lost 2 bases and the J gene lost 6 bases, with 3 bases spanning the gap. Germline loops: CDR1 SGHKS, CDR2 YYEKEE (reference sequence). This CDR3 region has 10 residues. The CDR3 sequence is CASSFLEQYF. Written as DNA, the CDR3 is TGTGCCAGCAGCTTCCTCGAGCAGTACTTC.

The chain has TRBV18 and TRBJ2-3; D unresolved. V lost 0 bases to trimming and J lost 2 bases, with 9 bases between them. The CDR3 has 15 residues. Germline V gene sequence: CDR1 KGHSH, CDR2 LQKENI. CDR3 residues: CASSPPMPNTDTQYF. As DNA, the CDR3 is TGTGCCAGCTCACCACCGATGCCAAACACAGATACGCAGTATTTT.

The CDR3 nucleotides read TGCGCCAGCAGCTCTGGGGGACAGGGCAAGATATATGGCTACACCTTC. Amino acid sequence: CASSSGGQGKIYGYTF. The V and J genes are TRBV5-1 and TRBJ1-2, with 9 bases lining up with TRBD1. V trimming: 3 bases; J trimming: 5 bases; junction bases outside the gene matches: 11. Germline V gives CDR1 SGHRS, CDR2 YFSETQ. The CDR3 has 16 residues.

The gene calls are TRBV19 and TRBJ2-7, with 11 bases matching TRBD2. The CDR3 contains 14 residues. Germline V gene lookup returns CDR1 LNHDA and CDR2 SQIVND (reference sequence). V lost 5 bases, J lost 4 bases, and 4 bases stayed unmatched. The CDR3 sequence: CASSASSGGYEQYF. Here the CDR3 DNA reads TGTGCCAGTAGTGCTTCTAGCGGGGGGTACGAGCAGTACTTC.